The 12 T cell receptor beta chains below all came from one sample that was sequenced in a study of CD8 T cells in Susac syndrome. The RNA, about 0.45 to 1 ug, was put through reverse transcription using random hexamers. MiXCR was run by TCRdb on the immunoSEQ multiplex PCR reads, yielding one entry per CDR3 protein. This sample has more than 95,000 distinct CDR3 sequences, with roughly 93% found just once. Sequencing was done on a sample of CD4+ T cells from PBMCs. Source of these receptors: a human donor with multiple sclerosis.

The chain has TRBV29-1 and TRBJ1-1; D may be TRBD1 (6 bases). CDR1 SQVTM and CDR2 ANQGSEA come from the germline V gene. Trimming took 6 bases from V and 3 from J, leaving 20 bases between them. This CDR3 comprises 15 residues. The CDR3 is CSVGDISFYDTEAFF. The CDR3 DNA follows: TGCAGCGTCGGGGACATCTCGTTCTACGACACTGAAGCTTTCTTT. Looking up the rest from reference TRBV29-1 and TRBJ1-1 gives the full variable domain: SAVISQKPSRDICQRGTSLTIQCQVDSQVTMMFWYRQQPGQSLTLIATANQGSEATYESGFVIDKFPISRPNLTFSTLTVSNMSPEDSSIYLCSVGDISFYDTEAFFGQGTRLTVV.

The genes are TRBV10-3 and TRBJ1-1, with 8 bases matching TRBD1. The germline V gene has CDR1 ENHRY and CDR2 SYGVKD. V lost 1 base and J lost 5; bases outside the gene matches: 9. The CDR3 has 16 amino acids. In DNA, the CDR3 is TGTGCCATCAGTGAGTACCGGACAGGGCAATCAACTGAAGCTTTCTTT. Protein: CAISEYRTGQSTEAFF.

The chain uses TRBV7-2 and TRBJ2-5; D not resolved. This CDR3 region has 11 residues. CDR1 and CDR2 (germline): SGHTA, FQGNSA. V was cut by 6 bases and J by 5 bases, with 7 bases left in between. The CDR3: CASSALETQYF. CDR3 bases: TGTGCCAGCAGTGCCCTTGAGACCCAGTACTTC.

The chain combines TRBV5-1 with TRBJ1-2; 7 bases map to TRBD1. The germline V gene has CDR1 SGHRS and CDR2 YFSETQ. V shed 6 bases and J 7 bases; nucleotides not matched to a gene: 6. This CDR3 is built from 12 residues. For the CDR3, the DNA is TGCGCCAGCACTGACAGGGCTTTTGGCTACACCTTC. Protein sequence: CASTDRAFGYTF.

The V and J genes are TRBV5-1 and TRBJ2-3, with TRBD1 matching 10 bases. This CDR3 has 15 amino acids. CDR1 and CDR2 from the germline V gene are SGHRS and YFSETQ. V lost 2 bases to trimming and J lost 4 bases; unmatched junction nucleotides: 4. Written as DNA, the CDR3 is TGCGCCAGCAGCTTTCGAGGACAGGGGGCAGATACGCAGTATTTT. This encodes CASSFRGQGADTQYF.

The chain links TRBV7-2 to TRBJ1-3; D remains ambiguous. V lost 1 base, J lost 0 bases, and 10 bases lay in between. Germline V lookup: CDR1 SGHTA, CDR2 FQGNSA. The CDR3 sequence is 16 residues long. This CDR3 reads CASSLGLVSSGNTIYF. The CDR3, as DNA: TGTGCCAGCAGCTTAGGGCTGGTGAGCTCTGGAAACACCATATATTTT.

The chain links TRBV20-1 to TRBJ2-5, with D maybe TRBD2 (6 bases). V lost 7 bases, J lost 3 bases, and 21 bases lay in between. Germline V CDR1 and CDR2: DFQATT, SNEGSKA (reference sequence). This CDR3 has 15 residues. CDR3 region: CSVNRWRGAEETQYF. As DNA, the CDR3 is TGCAGTGTTAACCGTTGGAGGGGCGCGGAAGAGACCCAGTACTTC.

The CDR3 bases are TGTGCCAGCGAGGGGCCCGGGAACACTGAAGCTTTCTTT. Translating it yields CASEGPGNTEAFF. The chain links TRBV6-1 to TRBJ1-1, with D possibly matching TRBD1 (5 bases). This CDR3 has 13 amino acids. Deletions cut 8 bases from V and 1 base from J, with 11 bases between. Germline CDR1 is MNHNS and CDR2 is SASEGT.

The rearrangement links TRBV14 to TRBJ1-2; 11 positions agree with TRBD1. Trimming took 5 bases from V and 2 from J; bases not matched to a gene: 10. The V gene's germline CDR1 is SGHDN and CDR2 FVKESK. The CDR3 length is 17 residues. This chain's CDR3 is CASSILSGQGENYGYTF. The CDR3 DNA is TGTGCCAGCAGCATCTTATCGGGACAGGGGGAAAACTATGGCTACACCTTC.

The rearrangement uses TRBV10-1 and TRBJ2-7, with 10 positions matching TRBD1. The V gene end was trimmed by 3 bases and the J gene end by 2 bases; junction bases not matched to a gene: 4. Germline CDR1 WNHNN, CDR2 SYGVQD (reference sequence). The CDR3 runs 15 residues. Here the CDR3 reads CASSEGTGAAYEQYF. The CDR3 nucleotides are TGCGCCAGCAGTGAAGGGACAGGGGCCGCCTACGAGCAGTACTTC.

The chain combines TRBV28 with TRBJ1-2; no reliable D call. V was trimmed by 1 base and J by 9 bases, leaving 9 bases between them. From germline, CDR1 is MDHEN and CDR2 SYDVKM. CDR3 length: 12 residues. This CDR3 reads CASSLFTESYTF. CDR3 bases: TGTGCCAGCAGTTTATTTACGGAGAGCTACACCTTC.

The V gene is TRBV30, the J gene TRBJ1-4, with no clear D. In germline, CDR1 is GTSNPN, CDR2 SVGIG (reference sequence). The CDR3 sequence is 14 residues long. The V end lost 5 bases, the J end lost 8 bases, and 18 bases lay between the germline ends. CDR3 DNA: TGTGCCTGGGCTGATGCGACTTCGGGGGAAAAACTGTTTTTT. Amino acid sequence: CAWADATSGEKLFF.